This passage covers 23 T cell receptor beta chains from one sample sequenced in a study of blood T cell repertoires in COVID-19 (dated by TCRdb to 2020 to 2021). The method behind the library was the immunoSEQ multiplex PCR assay. Not all clones reach the TCRdb copy of this immuneACCESS table, which keeps in-frame sequences only. Checked studies attribute under half of the gap to unresolved V genes and leave the rest unexplained. The sample table shows 130,000 to 150,000 clones, and 88% are seen once. The ten most abundant clones make up over 2% of the sample. The specimen was peripheral blood. The receptors originated from a human donor in a cohort sampled during active COVID-19.

CDR3 coding DNA: TGCAGTGCTCTCGGGGTGGATACGCAGTATTTT. It encodes CSALGVDTQYF. The V call is TRBV20-1, the J call TRBJ2-3; weak D call: TRBD2 (5 bases). CDR1 and CDR2 (germline): DFQATT, SNEGSKA (reference sequence). V was pared by 5 bases and J by 6 bases, with 9 bases between. The CDR3 contains 11 residues.

V is TRBV4-1 and J is TRBJ1-4; D may be TRBD1 (5 bases). The CDR3 is 13 residues long. Germline V gene sequence: CDR1 MGHRA, CDR2 YSYEKL. Trimming removed 6 bases at V and 5 bases at J, with 10 bases between. CDR3: CASSSGTNEKLFF. The DNA of the CDR3 is TGCGCCAGCAGTAGCGGGACGAATGAAAAACTGTTTTTT.

V and J are TRBV7-2 and TRBJ1-1; no firm D call. The CDR3 length is 13 residues. Germline CDR1 reads SGHTA; CDR2 reads FQGNSA. V shed 5 bases and J shed 1 base, with 8 bases lying between them. The CDR3 protein is CASSTPGNTEAFF. The CDR3 DNA sequence: TGTGCCAGCAGCACCCCAGGGAACACTGAAGCTTTCTTT.

The gene calls are TRBV14 and TRBJ1-1; the D gene is possibly TRBD1 (6 bases). There are 14 residues in the CDR3. Germline V gene sequence: CDR1 SGHDN, CDR2 FVKESK. Between the trimmed V and J ends, which lost 2 bases and 4 bases, there was a span of 11 bases. The CDR3 sequence is CASSQWVGGTEAFF. The CDR3 coding sequence is TGTGCCAGCAGCCAATGGGTAGGGGGCACTGAAGCTTTCTTT.

The gene calls are TRBV20-1 and TRBJ1-1, with D unclear. From germline, CDR1 is DFQATT and CDR2 SNEGSKA (reference sequence). The CDR3 has 11 residues. V was pared by 0 bases and J by 6 bases, with 5 bases between. The CDR3 DNA reads TGCAGTGCTAGAGATCTCGCTGAAGCTTTCTTT. Translating it yields CSARDLAEAFF.

J is TRBJ1-2 and V is TRBV3-1 (or the pseudogene TRBV3-2); 10 bases are a match to TRBD1. With V trimmed by 1 base and J by 6 bases, 8 bases remained unmatched. The CDR3 length is 16 residues. Per the germline V gene, CDR1 is LGHDT and CDR2 is YNNKEL (reference sequence). CDR3 DNA sequence: TGTGCCAGCAGCCAAGTAAGGGACAGGGGCTCGGATGGCTACACCTTC. This codes for CASSQVRDRGSDGYTF.

This chain connects TRBV7-8 to TRBJ2-5, with 14 bases fitting TRBD2. Germline-derived CDR1 and CDR2 are SGHVS and FQNEAQ. J lost 4 bases, V lost 3 bases, and 10 bases had no gene match. This CDR3 region has 18 residues. CDR3 DNA: TGTGCCAGCAGCTTGGGGATGACTAGCGGGGGGGCCCCAGAGACCCAGTACTTC. Its protein is CASSLGMTSGGAPETQYF. The full variable domain, rest sourced from reference TRBV7-8 and TRBJ2-5, is GAGVSQSPRYKVAKRGQDVALRCDPISGHVSLFWYQQALGQGPEFLTYFQNEAQLDKSGLPSDRFFAERPEGSVSTLKIQRTQQEDSAVYLCASSLGMTSGGAPETQYFGPGTRLLVL.

The genes are TRBV28 and TRBJ2-7; D ambiguous. This CDR3 region has 13 residues. CDR1 and CDR2 (germline): MDHEN, SYDVKM. Trimming took off 6 bases at V and 5 bases at J, with 14 bases between the two ends. CDR3 sequence reads: CASSPYPPNEQYF. Here the CDR3 DNA reads TGTGCCAGCAGCCCCTACCCCCCTAACGAGCAGTACTTC.

This clone was detected once. The chain combines TRBV24-1 with TRBJ1-2; the D is unclear. The germline V gene has CDR1 KGHDR and CDR2 SFDVKD. V lost 6 bases to trimming and J lost 5 bases, with 6 bases between them. The CDR3 is made up of 11 amino acids. The CDR3 reads CATSTGYGYTF. The CDR3 bases are TGTGCCACCAGTACGGGTTATGGCTACACCTTC.

The rearrangement joins TRBV6-2 or TRBV6-3 to TRBJ1-1; tentative D call: TRBD1 (5 bases). In germline, CDR1 is MNHEY, CDR2 SVGEGT. Between the trimmed V and J ends, which lost 0 bases and 4 bases, there was a span of 12 bases. The CDR3 runs to 15 residues. The CDR3 region is CASSYSTGGGTEAFF. The CDR3 nucleotides are TGTGCCAGCAGTTACTCGACGGGGGGGGGCACTGAAGCTTTCTTT.

The chain recombines TRBV6-2 or TRBV6-3 with TRBJ2-1, with D perhaps matching TRBD1 (6 bases). V was cut by 5 bases and J by 4 bases, with 21 bases left in between. The CDR3 sequence is 17 residues long. CDR1 and CDR2 from the germline V gene are MNHEY and SVGEGT. This chain's CDR3 is CASSTDRTRGYYNEQFF. The CDR3 region has the DNA TGTGCCAGCAGTACGGACAGAACAAGGGGATATTACAATGAGCAGTTCTTC.

The chain employs TRBV9 and TRBJ1-5, with D possibly matching TRBD1 (5 bases). The germline V and J ends were trimmed by 6 bases and 0 bases, with 10 bases remaining between them. The CDR3 is 14 amino acids. Per the germline V gene, CDR1 is SGDLS and CDR2 is YYNGEE. CDR3 sequence: CASNRDSSNQPQHF. For the CDR3, the DNA is TGTGCCAGCAACCGAGACAGTAGCAATCAGCCCCAGCATTTT.

The chain has TRBV5-5 and TRBJ1-3; 8 nucleotides line up with TRBD1. The CDR3 is 17 amino acids. The J segment lost 0 bases and the V segment lost 5 bases, leaving 10 bases of the junction unmatched. From germline, CDR1 is SGHKS and CDR2 YYEKEE (reference sequence). The chain's CDR3 is CASSPFPQGVSGNTIYF. The CDR3 DNA is TGTGCCAGCAGTCCATTCCCACAGGGGGTCTCTGGAAACACCATATATTTT.

The chain has TRBV24-1 and TRBJ2-1; a weak D match, TRBD1 (5 bases). The CDR3 length is 16 residues. CDR1 is KGHDR, CDR2 SFDVKD, per germline. V was cut by 3 bases and J by 8 bases, with 19 bases left in between. CDR3 in amino acids: CATSDQGWGLVDEQFF. The CDR3 nucleotides are TGTGCCACCAGTGATCAGGGTTGGGGTTTAGTCGATGAGCAGTTCTTC.

The chain employs TRBV3-1 (or the pseudogene TRBV3-2) and TRBJ1-2; D is unclear. The CDR3 has 13 amino acids. In germline, CDR1 is LGHDT, CDR2 YNNKEL (reference sequence). The germline V and J ends were trimmed by 1 base and 8 bases, with 11 bases remaining between them. CDR3 DNA: TGTGCCAGCAGCCAAGGAGGGCCCGGGGGCTACACCTTC. This codes for CASSQGGPGGYTF.

The chain joins TRBV4-2 to TRBJ2-4; 8 positions agree with TRBD1. The J segment lost 8 bases and the V segment lost 4 bases, leaving 7 bases of the junction unmatched. The germline gives CDR1 LGHNA, CDR2 YNFKEQ. The CDR3 consists of 14 residues. The DNA for the CDR3 is TGTGCCAGCAGCCCCAGGGGGCATGCGGACATTCAGTACTTC. Translating it yields CASSPRGHADIQYF.

The chain employs TRBV3-1 (or the pseudogene TRBV3-2) and TRBJ1-2; D ambiguous. Germline assignment: CDR1 LGHDT and CDR2 YNNKEL (reference sequence). CDR3 length: 19 amino acids. Trimming removed 0 bases from V and 4 bases from J, with 24 bases in between. The CDR3, as DNA: TGTGCCAGCAGCCAAGATCCCCCGGGATCGGACCCGTACAGCTATGGCTACACCTTC. This sequence encodes CASSQDPPGSDPYSYGYTF.

There are many counts of this clone. The chain carries TRBV21-1 and TRBJ2-7; the table assigns TRBD2, which was not confirmed against the DNA. TRBV21-1 is labeled a pseudogene. The CDR3 is made up of 18 amino acids. CDR3: CASSKEPEFSGSNDEQYF. DNA for the CDR3: TGTGCCAGCAGCAAAGAGCCGGAATTTAGCGGGAGCAACGACGAGCAGTACTTC.

This chain links TRBV28 with TRBJ1-1, with unresolved D. V was cut by 3 bases and J by 11 bases, with 10 bases left in between. The CDR3 sequence is 11 residues long. Germline loops: CDR1 MDHEN, CDR2 SYDVKM. The CDR3 spells CASSFTDRAFF. The CDR3 nucleotides read TGTGCCAGCAGTTTTACAGATCGGGCTTTCTTT.

This chain uses TRBV7-5 with TRBJ1-3; the tabulated D call, TRBD1, remains unverified against the DNA. TRBV7-5 is a listed pseudogene. This CDR3 spans 16 amino acids. CDR3 region: CARSLAGTVSGNTIYF. CDR3 DNA: TGTGCCAGAAGCTTAGCAGGGACAGTCTCTGGAAACACCATATATTTT.

This clone was observed a handful of times. J is TRBJ1-1 and V is TRBV5-1, with D possibly TRBD1 on 6 matching bases. CDR1 and CDR2 (germline): SGHRS, YFSETQ. The CDR3 consists of 15 residues. V was shortened by 4 bases and J by 4 bases, with 17 bases between the two germline ends. For the CDR3, the DNA is TGCGCCAGCAGCCCGGATCCAGGGGATGGCACTGAAGCTTTCTTT. This sequence encodes CASSPDPGDGTEAFF.

V usage is TRBV6-5 and J usage is TRBJ2-2, with a weak D call TRBD1 (6 bases). Germline V gene lookup returns CDR1 MNHEY and CDR2 SVGAGI. V lost 2 bases, J lost 5 bases, and 15 bases lay in between. The CDR3 loop spans 16 amino acids. CDR3 coding DNA: TGTGCCAGCAGTTACCCCAGGGGCTCGGGAACCGGGGAGCTGTTTTTT. This codes for CASSYPRGSGTGELFF.

This chain joins TRBV9 and TRBJ1-2; 8 nucleotides line up with TRBD1. There are 15 residues in the CDR3. Germline CDR1 and CDR2: SGDLS and YYNGEE. Trimming cost V 2 bases and J 0 bases; bases outside gene matches: 3. CDR3 sequence: CASSVGTGANYGYTF. Here the CDR3 DNA reads TGTGCCAGCAGCGTGGGGACAGGTGCTAACTATGGCTACACCTTC. The full variable domain, its missing parts supplied by reference TRBV9 and TRBJ1-2, is DSGVTQTPKHLITATGQRVTLRCSPRSGDLSVYWYQQSLDQGLQFLIQYYNGEERAKGNILERFSAQQFPDLHSELNLSSLELGDSALYFCASSVGTGANYGYTFGSGTRLTVV.